The clone carrying this T cell receptor (beta chain) showed up many times. This record belongs to a study of glioma-infiltrating T cells. TCR alpha and beta CDR3 regions were amplified from RNA using iRepertoire nested multiplex PCR. Input was 100-400 ng of tissue mRNA or PBMC total RNA. TCRdb processed the multiplex PCR reads anew with MiXCR; each CDR3 protein has one entry. The top ten clones hold 40% to 45% of a sample with fewer than 110,000 distinct CDR3 sequences, approximately 28% of them seen once. The length of the CDR3 is 15 residues. The germline V gene has CDR1 MDHEN and CDR2 SYDVKM. The V gene end was trimmed by 5 bases and the J gene end by 5 bases; junction bases not matched to a gene: 9.

V usage is TRBV28 and J usage is TRBJ2-1; 7 bases line up with TRBD2. The specimen sequenced was glioma tissue, nonneoplastic brain tissue, or PBMCs (not recorded which). The source is a human donor with low-grade glioma or glioblastoma, undergoing nonglioma brain surgery, or in good health (not recorded which). CDR3 loop: CASSLPAGPHNEQFF. CDR3 DNA: TGTGCCAGCAGTCTGCCAGCGGGGCCCCACAATGAGCAGTTCTTC.